Shown below are 3 T cell receptor beta chains from a single sample sequenced in a study of cytomegalovirus exposure and HLA in healthy donors. This PCR relied on a set of 60 Vbeta primers and 13 Jbeta primers. TCRdb's table, derived via immunoSEQ multiplex PCR, lists solely in-frame clones and lacks some. Of 150,000 or so clones listed, over 60% are singletons. Specimen: PBMCs. These receptors came from a woman between 50 and 59 years old in good health and CMV-seropositive.

The chain uses TRBV7-2 and TRBJ2-5; 8 nucleotides agree with TRBD2. The CDR3 length is 18 residues. The germline CDR1 and CDR2 sequences are SGHTA and FQGNSA. V dropped 5 bases and J dropped 5; count of bases not matched to a gene: 19. The CDR3 reads CASSPSPGGAQWGETQYF. In nucleotides, the CDR3 is TGTGCCAGCAGCCCCTCCCCCGGGGGGGCTCAATGGGGGGAGACCCAGTACTTC.

The genes are TRBV18 and TRBJ1-5; D is perhaps TRBD1 (6 bases). The CDR3 contains 13 residues. Trimming took off 6 bases at V and 4 bases at J, with 10 bases between the two ends. Germline CDR1 KGHSH, CDR2 LQKENI. CDR3 in DNA: TGTGCCAGCTCGCCGCAGGGGAATCAGCCCCAGCATTTT. Its protein is CASSPQGNQPQHF.

The V call is TRBV25-1, the J call TRBJ2-1, with D tentatively TRBD2 (6 bases). Looked up from germline, CDR1 is MGHDK and CDR2 is SYGVNS. The CDR3 has 14 residues. V was trimmed by 4 bases and J by 0 bases, leaving 7 bases between them. CDR3 protein: CASSAAGSYNEQFF. As DNA, the CDR3 is TGTGCCAGCAGTGCAGCGGGCTCCTACAATGAGCAGTTCTTC.